The clone carrying this T cell receptor (beta chain) came up a few times. Its antigen is currently unknown. This CDR3 comprises 14 residues. Germline V lookup: CDR1 LGHDT, CDR2 YNNKEL (reference sequence). The V gene lost 2 bases and the J gene lost 8 bases, with 10 bases spanning the gap. Prepared TCR beta cDNA libraries contained unique molecular identifiers. From the PCR reads, TCRdb called clonotypes with MiXCR, one entry per CDR3 protein. This sample has 380,000 or so distinct CDR3 sequences, with around a third found just once. The data are from a study of post-analysis software for immune sequencing data. Study-level results: For normalized Chao1 diversity, multiple sclerosis patients scored significantly lower than controls did. Those samples that were prepared in the same batch co-clustered strongly by F measure. In patients, five or six TRBV segments were more frequent than in controls, with TRBV5-6, TRBV5-1 and TRBV20-1 among them.

The chain couples TRBV3-1 to TRBJ1-6, with D hard to call. This TCR was recovered from a girl aged 5 to 17 with multiple sclerosis. The sequenced sample was blood. The CDR3 coding sequence is TGTGCCAGCAGCCAATGGGAGGGAGATTCACCCCTCCACTTT. Its protein is CASSQWEGDSPLHF.